This T cell receptor beta chain was retrieved from a study of shared clonotypes between healthy human individuals. This CDR3 comprises 13 residues. CDR1 is MGHDK and CDR2 is SYGVNS in the germline V gene. V shed 6 bases and J shed 2 bases, with 9 bases lying between them. Sequencing used immunoSEQ multiplex PCR; TCRdb keeps in-frame clones, though not all of them. Of about 990,000 clones in the sample, around 82% are singletons; the top ten hold under 0.8%. Comments on this clone: No antigen is known for it.

Study-wide results and limits: Even with large depth, rarefaction showed that sorted-subset sequencing was incomplete. Shared clonotypes across all four donors exceeded non-shared ones in generation probability.

This TCR came from a man younger than 30 in good health. Some clones in this sample may be carry-over from other donors' samples. This sequence joins TRBV25-1 and TRBJ2-3; D call uncertain. Sample: memory CD4+ T cells from PBMCs. Documented subset: CD45RA-negative fraction. As DNA, the CDR3 is TGTGCCAGCAGCGTTGGCGCCACAGATACGCAGTATTTT. Translation: CASSVGATDTQYF.